Below are 24 T cell receptor beta chains sequenced from a single sample in a study of blood T cell repertoires in COVID-19. Some clones are missing from TCRdb's copy, which holds only in-frame ones; the method was immunoSEQ multiplex PCR. The sample carries just over 45,000 clones, about 90% recorded once. Sequencing was carried out using peripheral blood. The source is a human donor in a cohort sampled during active COVID-19.

V is TRBV28 and J is TRBJ2-1; 7 bases match TRBD1. The CDR3 contains 19 residues. The ends lost 4 bases at V and 1 base at J; junction bases unmatched: 16. Germline V gene data show CDR1 as MDHEN and CDR2 as SYDVKM. CDR3 in amino acids: CASSSPWTRDRRSYNEQFF. DNA of the CDR3: TGTGCCAGCAGTTCACCCTGGACCCGGGACAGACGATCCTACAATGAGCAGTTCTTC.

V is TRBV4-1 and J is TRBJ2-7; D may be TRBD2 (7 bases). The CDR3 contains 15 residues. CDR1 and CDR2 from the germline V gene are MGHRA and YSYEKL. V lost 4 bases and J 3 bases, leaving 16 bases between the germline ends. As DNA, the CDR3 is TGCGCCAGCAGCCCCCGGGCGGGGGCTTTCTACGAGCAGTACTTC. It translates to CASSPRAGAFYEQYF.

This rearrangement joins TRBV9 to TRBJ2-3; D is ambiguous. CDR3 length: 13 amino acids. The V gene's germline CDR1 is SGDLS and CDR2 YYNGEE. V lost 4 bases and J 5 bases, leaving 11 bases between the germline ends. CDR3 DNA: TGTGCCAGCAGCCCCCAGACTCGAGATACGCAGTATTTT. It codes for CASSPQTRDTQYF.

V and J are TRBV21-1 and TRBJ2-3; the D segment call TRBD2 is taken from the table without a DNA check. TRBV21-1 is described as a pseudogene. This CDR3 is 16 amino acids long. The CDR3 here is CASGTSGTHSTDTQYF. DNA for the CDR3: TGTGCCAGCGGGACTAGCGGAACACATAGCACAGATACGCAGTATTTT.

In DNA, the CDR3 is TGTGCCAGCAGCTTAGGCGAGGGGGCTCAAGAGACCCAGTACTTC. Its protein product is CASSLGEGAQETQYF. This sequence joins TRBV13 and TRBJ2-5; 7 nucleotides match TRBD1. Per the germline V gene, CDR1 is PRHDT and CDR2 is FYEKMQ (reference sequence). The CDR3 is 15 residues long. Losses at the gene ends were 0 bases for V and 2 bases for J; bases not matched to a gene: 3.

The CDR3 DNA follows: TGTGCCAGCAGCTTAGGGGCGGGAGAGGTCACAGATACGCAGTATTTT. Translating it yields CASSLGAGEVTDTQYF. This rearrangement joins TRBV7-9 to TRBJ2-3; 7 bases are a match to TRBD2. Germline-derived CDR1 and CDR2 are SEHNR and FQNEAQ (reference sequence). V was pared by 1 base and J by 2 bases, with 6 bases of the junction left unmatched. There are 16 residues in the CDR3.

This rearrangement joins TRBV6-4 to TRBJ2-2, with 8 bases lining up with TRBD2. CDR1 and CDR2 from the germline V gene are MRHNA and SNTAGT. The CDR3 spans 16 residues. The junction had 11 bases not matched to a gene; V was cut back by 7 bases and J by 4 bases. The CDR3 region is CASKEEGLVGTGELFF. CDR3 nucleotides: TGTGCCAGCAAAGAGGAGGGACTAGTTGGCACCGGGGAGCTGTTTTTT.

This rearrangement joins TRBV6-2 or TRBV6-3 to TRBJ2-6; no clear D gene. V dropped 6 bases and J dropped 0 bases, with 9 bases sitting between them. The CDR3 covers 15 residues. Germline CDR1 is MNHEY and CDR2 is SVGEGT. CDR3 nucleotides: TGTGCCAGCAGCTGGCGGAGCTCTGGGGCCAACGTCCTGACTTTC. Its translation: CASSWRSSGANVLTF.

This clone was recorded a few times. The chain couples TRBV6-1 to TRBJ2-7, with a tentative D call TRBD1 (6 bases). This CDR3 contains 15 residues. The V end lost 0 bases, the J end lost 0 bases, and 9 bases lay between the germline ends. Germline assignment: CDR1 MNHNS and CDR2 SASEGT. CDR3 sequence: CASSEADRSSYEQYF. The CDR3 DNA is TGTGCCAGCAGTGAAGCCGACAGGAGCTCCTACGAGCAGTACTTC.

There are a few counts of this clone. This chain joins TRBV20-1 and TRBJ2-7; 15 bases agree with TRBD2. The CDR3 loop spans 17 amino acids. The germline V gene encodes CDR1 DFQATT and CDR2 SNEGSKA (reference sequence). Unmatched junction bases numbered 11, after V lost 3 bases and J lost 5 bases. The CDR3 DNA follows: TGCAGTGCTAGTTTCTCTGGACTAGCGGGAGGGCAGGACGAGCAGTACTTC. Its translation is CSASFSGLAGGQDEQYF.

The chain has TRBV6-5 and TRBJ1-6, with D possibly matching TRBD1 (5 bases). The CDR3 length is 13 residues. Deletions cut 7 bases from V and 7 bases from J, with 11 bases between. Germline CDR1 and CDR2: MNHEY and SVGAGI. The chain's CDR3 is CASMQGLNSPLHF. CDR3 sequence (DNA): TGTGCCAGCATGCAGGGTCTGAATTCACCCCTCCACTTT.

The CDR3 bases are TGTGCCAGCAGTGAGGGACTAGCCCTCCAAGAGACCCAGTACTTC. As protein: CASSEGLALQETQYF. This chain joins TRBV2 and TRBJ2-5, with TRBD2 matching 9 bases. The CDR3 has 15 amino acids. V gave up 3 bases and J gave up 1 base; unmatched junction bases: 3. Germline CDR1 SNHLY, CDR2 FYNNEI.

This rearrangement joins TRBV3-1 (or the pseudogene TRBV3-2) to TRBJ1-3, with a tentative D call TRBD1 (6 bases). V lost 4 bases and J lost 2, with 15 bases in between. The CDR3 totals 16 residues. Germline V gene sequence: CDR1 LGHDT, CDR2 YNNKEL (reference sequence). The CDR3 loop is CASSRDLGAAGNTIYF. The CDR3 DNA reads TGTGCCAGCAGCCGCGACCTGGGGGCAGCTGGAAACACCATATATTTT.

The rearrangement links TRBV4-1 to TRBJ2-1; 7 nucleotides align to TRBD2. This CDR3 is built from 18 residues. CDR1 and CDR2 (germline): MGHRA, YSYEKL. With 1 base clipped from V and 1 base from J, the junction kept 10 bases outside the gene matches. CDR3 sequence: CASSQADLRLASYNEQFF. CDR3 sequence (DNA): TGCGCCAGCAGCCAAGCAGACCTACGACTAGCATCCTACAATGAGCAGTTCTTC.

This sequence joins TRBV7-2 and TRBJ2-1, with TRBD1 matching over 7 bases. The CDR3 has 15 residues. J lost 3 bases, V lost 2 bases, and 4 bases had no gene match. Germline V CDR1 and CDR2: SGHTA, FQGNSA. CDR3 nucleotide sequence: TGTGCCAGCAGCTTATGGAGGACAGGCTACAATGAGCAGTTCTTC. It yields the protein CASSLWRTGYNEQFF. The full variable domain, in which reference TRBV7-2 and TRBJ2-1 provide the parts outside the CDR3, is GAGVSQSPSNKVTEKGKDVELRCDPISGHTALYWYRQSLGQGLEFLIYFQGNSAPDKSGLPSDRFSAERTGGSVSTLTIQRTQQEDSAVYLCASSLWRTGYNEQFFGPGTRLTVL.

The rearrangement joins TRBV19 to TRBJ2-3, with 7 bases aligning to TRBD2. CDR1 and CDR2 from the germline V gene are LNHDA and SQIVND (reference sequence). The CDR3 is made up of 16 amino acids. The trim removed 0 bases at V and 0 bases at J, leaving 3 bases unmatched. CDR3: CASSIEGSGSTDTQYF. In DNA form, the CDR3 reads TGTGCCAGTAGTATAGAAGGTAGCGGGAGCACAGATACGCAGTATTTT.

The chain employs TRBV29-1 and TRBJ2-5, with 7 bases fitting TRBD2. V lost 7 bases, J lost 4 bases, and 15 bases stayed unmatched. Germline CDR1 SQVTM, CDR2 ANQGSEA. The CDR3 totals 15 residues. In DNA, the CDR3 is TGCAGCGCTGCGATAGGGACTACGATCGGAGAGACCCAGTACTTC. It yields the protein CSAAIGTTIGETQYF. The full variable domain, in which reference TRBV29-1 and TRBJ2-5 provide the parts outside the CDR3, is SAVISQKPSRDICQRGTSLTIQCQVDSQVTMMFWYRQQPGQSLTLIATANQGSEATYESGFVIDKFPISRPNLTFSTLTVSNMSPEDSSIYLCSAAIGTTIGETQYFGPGTRLLVL.

The chain has TRBV19 and TRBJ1-1, with TRBD1 identical over 7 bases. V lost 5 bases and J lost 7; bases outside the gene matches: 13. Germline loops: CDR1 LNHDA, CDR2 SQIVND (reference sequence). The CDR3 has 15 amino acids. CDR3 residues: CASSAHRQGRGEAFF. The CDR3, as DNA: TGTGCCAGTAGTGCACACCGACAGGGAAGAGGTGAAGCTTTCTTT.

V is TRBV19 and J is TRBJ1-4; D may be TRBD1 (6 bases). The V end lost 4 bases, the J end lost 2 bases, and 11 bases lay between the germline ends. The germline gives CDR1 LNHDA, CDR2 SQIVND (reference sequence). The CDR3 is made up of 15 amino acids. CDR3 nucleotides: TGTGCCAGTAGTACGGACAGAAATACTAATGAAAAACTGTTTTTT. The encoded protein is CASSTDRNTNEKLFF.

The chain carries TRBV7-3 and TRBJ2-5; 9 bases agree with TRBD2. The CDR3 consists of 14 residues. Germline CDR1 and CDR2: SGHTA and FQGTGA. Losses at the gene ends were 2 bases for V and 5 bases for J; bases not matched to a gene: 3. CDR3 sequence: CASSLAGGMETQYF. For the CDR3, the DNA is TGTGCCAGCAGCTTAGCGGGAGGGATGGAGACCCAGTACTTC.

The V gene is TRBV11-2, the J gene TRBJ2-5, with 7 bases fitting TRBD2. Germline lookup yields CDR1 SGHAT and CDR2 FQNNGV. After removal of 0 bases from V and 5 bases from J, the junction contained 6 bases not matched to a gene. The CDR3 is 15 amino acids. CDR3 protein: CASSLEGRGWETQYF. The DNA for the CDR3 is TGTGCCAGCAGCTTAGAAGGGAGGGGTTGGGAGACCCAGTACTTC.

The chain carries TRBV10-3 and TRBJ2-7; possibly TRBD2 for D (5 bases). The V gene lost 4 bases and the J gene lost 3 bases, with 16 bases spanning the gap. Germline V gives CDR1 ENHRY, CDR2 SYGVKD. The CDR3 has 15 residues. CDR3 region: CAISGGWRANYEQYF. CDR3 coding DNA: TGTGCCATCAGTGGGGGATGGCGGGCGAACTACGAGCAGTACTTC.

This chain uses TRBV6-4 with TRBJ1-2, with 8 bases aligning to TRBD1. This CDR3 has 15 residues. The V gene's germline CDR1 is MRHNA and CDR2 SNTAGT. Losses at the gene ends were 2 bases for V and 6 bases for J; bases not matched to a gene: 8. CDR3 nucleotides: TGTGCCAGCAGTGACACAGACAGGGGAGTGAATGGCTACACCTTC. It encodes CASSDTDRGVNGYTF.

This clone appeared once. This chain joins TRBV27 and TRBJ2-1; 10 bases match TRBD2. This CDR3 contains 17 residues. CDR1 and CDR2 (germline): MNHEY, SMNVEV (reference sequence). J was trimmed by 7 bases and V by 2 bases; bases with no gene match: 11. The CDR3 loop is CASSLRPSGSVVNEQFF. CDR3 nucleotides: TGTGCCAGCAGTTTACGTCCTAGCGGGAGTGTGGTAAATGAGCAGTTCTTC.